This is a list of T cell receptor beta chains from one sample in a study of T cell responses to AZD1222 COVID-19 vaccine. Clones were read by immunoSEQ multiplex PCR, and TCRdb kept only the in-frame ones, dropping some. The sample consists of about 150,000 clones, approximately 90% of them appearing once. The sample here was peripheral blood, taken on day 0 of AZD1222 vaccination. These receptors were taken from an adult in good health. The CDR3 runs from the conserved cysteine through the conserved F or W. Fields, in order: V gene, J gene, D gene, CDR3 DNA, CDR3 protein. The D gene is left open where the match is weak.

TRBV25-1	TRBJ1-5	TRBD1	TGTGCCAGCAGCCAGACAGGGAGCAATCAGCCCCAGCATTTT	CASSQTGSNQPQHF
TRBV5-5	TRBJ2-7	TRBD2	TGTGCCAGCAGCTTGGTAAGGCTAGCGGGGGCCGAGCAGTACTTC	CASSLVRLAGAEQYF
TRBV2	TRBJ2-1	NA	TGTGCCAGCAGTGAATTAGGGGTAGGGGAGCAGTTCTTC	CASSELGVGEQFF
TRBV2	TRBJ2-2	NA	TGTGCCAGCAGTCGAGAGGGACGTTTAAATGGGGAGCTGTTTTTT	CASSREGRLNGELFF
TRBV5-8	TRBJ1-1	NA	TGTGCCAGCAGCTTGGGGGTCAATTTAGGGCGGAACACTGAAGCTTTCTTT	CASSLGVNLGRNTEAFF
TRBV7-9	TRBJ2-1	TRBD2	TGTGCCAGCAGCTCGGGACTAGCGGGGGGGTTGGTCAATGAGCAGTTCTTC	CASSSGLAGGLVNEQFF
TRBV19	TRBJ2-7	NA	TGTGCCAGTAGTATAGGGGGGCACATCTACGAGCAGTACTTC	CASSIGGHIYEQYF
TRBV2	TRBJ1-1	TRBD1	TGTGCCAGCAGAACGACAGGGGGTCGGGAATCTTTCTTT	CASRTTGGRESFF
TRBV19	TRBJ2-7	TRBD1	TGTGCCAGTACCACACCGGGACAGGGGGCCTACGAGCAGTACTTC	CASTTPGQGAYEQYF
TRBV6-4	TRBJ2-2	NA	TGTGCCAGCAGTGATGGGGGGCAGAACACCGGGGAGCTGTTTTTT	CASSDGGQNTGELFF
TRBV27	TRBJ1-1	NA	TGTGCCAGCACCCCCCGCGGCGGGGGGAACACTGAAGCTTTCTTT	CASTPRGGGNTEAFF